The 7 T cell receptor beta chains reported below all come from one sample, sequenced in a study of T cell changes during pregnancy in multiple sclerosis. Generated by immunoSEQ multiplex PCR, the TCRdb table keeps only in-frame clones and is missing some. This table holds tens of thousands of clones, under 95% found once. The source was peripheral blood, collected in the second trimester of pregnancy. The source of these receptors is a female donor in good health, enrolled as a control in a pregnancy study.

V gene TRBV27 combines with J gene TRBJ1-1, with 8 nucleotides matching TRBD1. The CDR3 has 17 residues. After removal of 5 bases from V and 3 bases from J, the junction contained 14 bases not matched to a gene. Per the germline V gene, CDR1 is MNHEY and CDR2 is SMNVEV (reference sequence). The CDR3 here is CASSNGQGFLGHTEAFF. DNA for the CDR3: TGTGCCAGCAGTAACGGACAGGGATTCTTAGGACACACTGAAGCTTTCTTT.

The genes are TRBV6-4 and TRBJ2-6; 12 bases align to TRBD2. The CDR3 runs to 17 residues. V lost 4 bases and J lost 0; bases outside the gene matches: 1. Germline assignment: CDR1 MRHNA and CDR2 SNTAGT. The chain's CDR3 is CASSGLAGVSGANVLTF. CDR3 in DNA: TGTGCCAGCAGTGGACTAGCGGGAGTCTCTGGGGCCAACGTCCTGACTTTC.

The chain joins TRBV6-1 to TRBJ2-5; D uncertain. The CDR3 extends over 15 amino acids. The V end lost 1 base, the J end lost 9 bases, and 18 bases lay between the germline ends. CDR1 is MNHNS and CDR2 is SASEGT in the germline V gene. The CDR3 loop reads CASSEGWVLQTAQYF. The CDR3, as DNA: TGTGCCAGCAGTGAAGGATGGGTCTTACAGACGGCCCAGTACTTC.

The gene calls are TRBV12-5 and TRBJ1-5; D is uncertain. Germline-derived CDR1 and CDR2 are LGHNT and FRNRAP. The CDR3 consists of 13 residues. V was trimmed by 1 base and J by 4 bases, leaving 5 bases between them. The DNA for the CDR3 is TGTGCTAGTGGTTTGGCCCCTAATCAGCCCCAGCATTTT. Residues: CASGLAPNQPQHF.

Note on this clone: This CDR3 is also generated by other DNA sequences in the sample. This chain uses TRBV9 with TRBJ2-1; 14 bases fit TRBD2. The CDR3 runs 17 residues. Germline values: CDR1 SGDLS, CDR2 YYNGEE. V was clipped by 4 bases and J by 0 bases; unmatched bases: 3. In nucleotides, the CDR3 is TGTGCCAGCAGCCTCGGGACTAGCGGGAGCTCCTACAATGAGCAGTTCTTC. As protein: CASSLGTSGSSYNEQFF.

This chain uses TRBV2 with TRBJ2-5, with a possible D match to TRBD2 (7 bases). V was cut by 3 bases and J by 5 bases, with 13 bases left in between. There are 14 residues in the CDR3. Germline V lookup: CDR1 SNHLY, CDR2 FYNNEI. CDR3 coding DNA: TGTGCCAGCAGTGATCTCGGGGGGCGGGAGACCCAGTACTTC. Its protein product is CASSDLGGRETQYF.

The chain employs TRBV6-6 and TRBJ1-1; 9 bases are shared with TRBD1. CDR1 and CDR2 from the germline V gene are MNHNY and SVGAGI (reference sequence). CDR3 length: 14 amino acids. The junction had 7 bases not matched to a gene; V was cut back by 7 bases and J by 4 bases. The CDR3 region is CASTLTGGGTEAFF. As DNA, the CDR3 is TGTGCCAGCACCTTGACAGGGGGTGGCACTGAAGCTTTCTTT.